The present T cell receptor beta chain was sequenced within a study of T-cell memory formation after mild COVID-19 (dated by TCRdb to about 2021). About the full investigation: TCR sequence clusters from the two donors were found to be largely donor specific. The cohort was made up of two young adult volunteers, one female and one male, who were previously healthy. Longitudinal TCRalpha and TCRbeta repertoire sequencing tracked T-cell clones expanding and contracting after mild COVID-19 in a couple of donors. Paper-wide results and their limitations: From day 15 to 85, contracting clones showed balanced CD4/CD8 phenotypes, whereas a second wave of clones that expanded from day 15 to 37 leaned towards CD4+. Whether the second-wave clones peaking on day 37 were SARS-CoV-2 specific was not confirmed. The detection of some responding clones in pre-infection memory suggests that pre-existing cross-reactive memory T cells joined the SARS-CoV-2 response. Contracting CD4+ clones were found mainly in CM and EM memory subsets, while CD8+ clones were enriched in EMRA. Only a couple of mild cases were covered by the study, and larger cohorts that include severe cases with pre-infection samples were considered necessary.

The instrument was an Illumina NovaSeq 6000. Using 5'RACE with constant-segment primers, TCRalpha and TCRbeta cDNA libraries were constructed, with sample barcodes and unique molecular identifiers added in the process. Trizol reagent was used to extract RNA from every sample. Amplification of the libraries took two PCR steps, and the second step added a second sample barcode plus Illumina TruSeq adapters. The libraries were sequenced on an Illumina NovaSeq using 2 x 150 bp paired-end reads. The authors' analysis ran thus. Reads were demultiplexed and collapsed into UMI-guided consensus sequences with migec v1.2.7. Using mixcr v2.1.11, the UMI consensuses were aligned to TRA and TRB V and J templates and assembled into clonotypes. A clonotype was counted as expanded or contracted only if both edgeR and NoisET called the change significant, with noise models trained on biological replicates. edgeR calls used a false discovery rate-adjusted p below 0.01 and a log2 fold-change threshold of 1. As an exploratory analysis of dynamics, max-normalized trajectories of the 1000 most abundant clonotypes were examined by PCA with hierarchical clustering. Separately sequenced CD4+ and CD8+ repertoires were used to assign the CD4 or CD8 phenotype of responding clones. TCRdb reanalyzed the raw reads on its own, using fastp at Q25 for trimming and MiXCR for clone calling, and kept in-frame beta chains. Each record represents a unique CDR3 protein, reported with the most common genes and DNA among its rows. TCRdb, rather than the study authors, made the V and J calls. In all, the sample holds a few hundred thousand distinct CDR3 sequences, and around a sixth of those were seen once. Together, the top ten hold 20% to 25% of the sample.

A remark on this clonotype: Its antigen specificity is not known. No per-base quality is available; no much larger clone lies one base away.

Ficoll-Paque density gradient centrifugation was used to isolate PBMCs. Spanning cysteine to phenylalanine, the CDR3 consists of 13 amino acids. CDR3 DNA is the only sequence kept; it has 39 bases, read in frame from the first base. The germline V gene encodes CDR1 LGHNT and CDR2 FRNRAP. Trimming takes 4 bases from V and 6 bases from J, and the germline ends sit 10 bases apart. This TCR derives from a man aged 18-30 years who had mild COVID-19 (a few samples of this study predate the infection). The sample titles of this study are shuffled in the database, so cell type and time point are left out; the donor was told from shared clones. This chain is built from TRBV12-5 and TRBJ1-5, with TRBD1 tentatively as D gene (5 bases match). What was sequenced was PBMCs or a T cell subset sorted from them (not recorded which). The nucleotide sequence is TGTGCTAGTGGTTCCGACAGCGGTCAGCCCCAGCATTTT. This codes for CASGSDSGQPQHF.